The 10 T cell receptor beta chains listed next were all sequenced from one sample in a study of blood T cell repertoires in COVID-19. Repertoires were generated with immunoSEQ multiplex PCR, while TCRdb's copy carries only in-frame clones and drops some. The sample holds about 250,000 clones, over 75% seen once. Material: peripheral blood. The receptor set was obtained from a human donor with COVID-19, enrolled during active disease. The donor label of this sample is uncertain.

The chain carries TRBV18 and TRBJ2-5; D uncertain. V lost 5 bases and J 0 bases, leaving 10 bases between the germline ends. From germline, CDR1 is KGHSH and CDR2 LQKENI. This CDR3 region has 14 residues. CDR3 DNA sequence: TGTGCCAGCTCAAAGGAGATCTACCAAGAGACCCAGTACTTC. Amino acid sequence: CASSKEIYQETQYF.

V is TRBV14 and J is TRBJ2-7; D might be TRBD1 (6 bases). This CDR3 is built from 16 residues. CDR1 is SGHDN and CDR2 is FVKESK in the germline V gene. V lost 6 bases, J lost 3 bases, and 21 bases lay in between. The CDR3 DNA follows: TGTGCCAGCAGTACTATCGCCGGCAGGGGTGGCTACGAGCAGTACTTC. This sequence encodes CASSTIAGRGGYEQYF.

J is TRBJ2-7 and V is TRBV3-1 (or the pseudogene TRBV3-2), with TRBD2 matching over 8 bases. This CDR3 is built from 15 residues. Per the germline V gene, CDR1 is LGHDT and CDR2 is YNNKEL (reference sequence). Trimming at V came to 7 bases and at J to 0 bases, leaving 8 bases not matched to a gene. CDR3 DNA: TGTGCCAGCACCCCCGGGGGGGCAAGCTCCTACGAGCAGTACTTC. As protein: CASTPGGASSYEQYF.

V gene TRBV27 combines with J gene TRBJ2-1, with 8 bases matching TRBD2. CDR1 MNHEY and CDR2 SMNVEV come from the germline V gene (reference sequence). V was pared by 3 bases and J by 5 bases, with 6 bases of the junction left unmatched. The CDR3 spans 15 residues. DNA of the CDR3: TGTGCCAGCAGTTTGGGCGGGACTAGTCACAATGAGCAGTTCTTC. Amino acid sequence: CASSLGGTSHNEQFF.

For this clone: The same CDR3 also results from other DNA sequences found in this sample. The chain is built from TRBV5-1 and TRBJ1-5, with 7 bases identical to TRBD1. Germline V gene lookup returns CDR1 SGHRS and CDR2 YFSETQ. Trimming removed 0 bases from V and 7 bases from J; junction bases left unmatched: 4. The CDR3 is 14 amino acids. The CDR3 is CASSLEGADQPQHF. CDR3 DNA sequence: TGCGCCAGCAGCTTGGAGGGGGCCGACCAGCCCCAGCATTTT.

This chain joins TRBV28 and TRBJ1-4; the match to TRBD1 covers 10 bases. CDR3 size: 15 residues. Germline V lookup: CDR1 MDHEN, CDR2 SYDVKM. The V gene end was trimmed by 4 bases and the J gene end by 10 bases; junction bases not matched to a gene: 9. CDR3 in amino acids: CASSSQTGGAGKLFF. The CDR3 nucleotides read TGTGCCAGCAGTTCACAGACAGGGGGCGCTGGAAAACTGTTTTTT.

The chain employs TRBV12-3 or TRBV12-4 and TRBJ2-1, with 9 bases aligning to TRBD2. The V segment lost 6 bases and the J segment 6 bases; nucleotides outside the gene matches: 3. The CDR3 is made up of 13 amino acids. Here the CDR3 reads CASRGTSFNEQFF. CDR3 DNA: TGTGCCAGCAGGGGGACTAGCTTCAATGAGCAGTTCTTC.

In this sample, this clone turned up once. The chain joins TRBV18 to TRBJ2-5; D is perhaps TRBD1 (5 bases). V was trimmed by 2 bases and J by 0 bases, leaving 16 bases between them. The CDR3 consists of 17 residues. CDR1 KGHSH and CDR2 LQKENI come from the germline V gene. CDR3 loop: CASSPVVGAPYQETQYF. The CDR3 nucleotides read TGTGCCAGCTCACCAGTGGTAGGGGCACCTTACCAAGAGACCCAGTACTTC.

V gene TRBV5-6 combines with J gene TRBJ1-4; maybe TRBD1 (6 bases). The germline gives CDR1 SGHDT, CDR2 YYEEEE. Trimming stripped 0 bases from V and 10 bases from J, with 10 bases between. The CDR3 extends over 13 amino acids. The CDR3 sequence: CASSLAGRGKLFF. DNA for the CDR3: TGTGCCAGCAGCTTGGCCGGCAGGGGAAAACTGTTTTTT.

There are a few counts of this clone. This chain connects TRBV15 to TRBJ2-4; D is possibly TRBD2 (6 bases). The germline V gene encodes CDR1 LNHNV and CDR2 YYDKDF (reference sequence). V lost 5 bases to trimming and J lost 11 bases, with 16 bases between them. The CDR3 totals 13 residues. CDR3 nucleotides: TGTGCCACCAGCCGGGACTCACTCGGGTTTCAGTACTTC. Amino acids: CATSRDSLGFQYF.